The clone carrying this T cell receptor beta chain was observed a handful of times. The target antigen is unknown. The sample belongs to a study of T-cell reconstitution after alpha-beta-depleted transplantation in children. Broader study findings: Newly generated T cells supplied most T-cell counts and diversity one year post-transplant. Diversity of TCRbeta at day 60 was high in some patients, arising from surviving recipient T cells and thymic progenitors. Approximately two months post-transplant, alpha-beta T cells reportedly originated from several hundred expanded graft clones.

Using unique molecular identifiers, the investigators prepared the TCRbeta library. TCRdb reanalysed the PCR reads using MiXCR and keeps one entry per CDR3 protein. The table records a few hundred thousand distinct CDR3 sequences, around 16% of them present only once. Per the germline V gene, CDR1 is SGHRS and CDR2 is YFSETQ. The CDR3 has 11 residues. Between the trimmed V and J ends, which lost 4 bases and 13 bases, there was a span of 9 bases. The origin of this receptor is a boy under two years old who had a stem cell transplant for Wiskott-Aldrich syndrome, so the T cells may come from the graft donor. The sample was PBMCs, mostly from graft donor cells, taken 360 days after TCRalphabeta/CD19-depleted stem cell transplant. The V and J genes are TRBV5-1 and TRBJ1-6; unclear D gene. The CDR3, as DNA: TGCGCCAGCAGCATACGGTCTCCCCTCCACTTT. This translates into CASSIRSPLHF.